Each of the 23 T cell receptor beta chains below was sequenced from the same sample in a study of cytomegalovirus exposure and HLA in healthy donors listed by TCRdb under 2017. The library relied on the immunoSEQ multiplex PCR assay. For the multiplex PCR, a mixture combining 60 forward primers for TCR Vbeta segments and 13 reverse primers for TCR Jbeta segments was used. Sourced from immuneACCESS, this table was stored by TCRdb with only in-frame sequences that have V and J called. A share of the clones is absent; for the studies checked, an unresolved V gene accounts for under half, and the remainder has no known explanation. This specimen's table enumerates about 160,000 clones. Of the sample, around 1.4% is held by the ten largest clones. The sequenced sample was PBMCs. These receptors were taken from a woman in her fifties or sixties in good health and CMV-seronegative.

The rearrangement links TRBV4-2 to TRBJ1-1; D is perhaps TRBD1 (5 bases). CDR3 size: 19 residues. Trimming left V 0 bases short and J 0 bases short, with 20 bases between. Per germline, CDR1 LGHNA and CDR2 YNFKEQ. In DNA, the CDR3 is TGTGCCAGCAGCCAAGATCTGGGGCAGGTGCCCCTAATGAACACTGAAGCTTTCTTT. The encoded protein is CASSQDLGQVPLMNTEAFF.

The chain uses TRBV19 and TRBJ1-5; perhaps TRBD1 as D (6 bases). Germline V gene sequence: CDR1 LNHDA, CDR2 SQIVND (reference sequence). The CDR3 spans 16 residues. Between the trimmed V and J ends, which lost 7 bases and 4 bases, there was a span of 20 bases. The CDR3 bases are TGTGCCAGTAAGTCTCAGGGGACACCCTCGAATCAGCCCCAGCATTTT. The encoded protein is CASKSQGTPSNQPQHF.

This chain uses TRBV5-1 with TRBJ2-1; no reliable D call. Germline CDR1 and CDR2: SGHRS and YFSETQ. The CDR3 extends over 11 amino acids. The germline V and J ends were trimmed by 3 bases and 10 bases, with 8 bases remaining between them. CDR3 nucleotide sequence: TGCGCCAGCAGCTCGAGAGAGGAGCAGTTCTTC. Its protein is CASSSREEQFF.

This rearrangement joins TRBV7-2 to TRBJ2-7; tentative D call: TRBD2 (6 bases). The V end lost 8 bases, the J end lost 1 base, and 21 bases lay between the germline ends. CDR3 length: 16 residues. CDR1 is SGHTA and CDR2 is FQGNSA in the germline V gene. The DNA of the CDR3 is TGTGCCAGCCGGAGGGTATGGGCGGGTCATTCCTACGAGCAGTACTTC. It specifies CASRRVWAGHSYEQYF. The full variable domain, with the rest looked up from reference TRBV7-2 and TRBJ2-7, is GAGVSQSPSNKVTEKGKDVELRCDPISGHTALYWYRQSLGQGLEFLIYFQGNSAPDKSGLPSDRFSAERTGGSVSTLTIQRTQQEDSAVYLCASRRVWAGHSYEQYFGPGTRLTVT.

This chain connects TRBV5-1 to TRBJ2-7; maybe TRBD2 (7 bases). Trimming removed 2 bases from V and 5 bases from J, with 17 bases in between. CDR1 is SGHRS, CDR2 YFSETQ, per germline. This CDR3 contains 15 residues. Here the CDR3 reads CASSFRGASRDEQYF. The CDR3 DNA follows: TGCGCCAGCAGCTTCCGGGGGGCGAGTAGGGACGAGCAGTACTTC.

The chain recombines TRBV10-1 with TRBJ1-1; a possible D gene is TRBD1 (6 bases). The CDR3 loop spans 14 amino acids. V dropped 6 bases and J dropped 4 bases, with 15 bases sitting between them. CDR1 and CDR2 (germline): WNHNN, SYGVQD (reference sequence). The DNA of the CDR3 is TGCGCCAGCAGGCCTCGACAGGATCGCACTGAAGCTTTCTTT. Its translation: CASRPRQDRTEAFF.

The chain couples TRBV5-8 to TRBJ1-5, with no clear D. CDR3 size: 17 residues. Germline V gene data show CDR1 as SGHTS and CDR2 as YDEGEE. V lost 1 base and J lost 1, with 15 bases in between. CDR3 amino acids: CASSLYRVTGSNQPQHF. The CDR3 nucleotides read TGTGCCAGCAGCTTGTATCGGGTGACGGGAAGCAATCAGCCCCAGCATTTT.

The rearrangement joins TRBV7-2 to TRBJ2-3; the D gene is possibly TRBD2 (6 bases). V lost 5 bases and J lost 4, with 13 bases in between. CDR1 is SGHTA and CDR2 is FQGNSA in the germline V gene. The CDR3 has 14 residues. CDR3 DNA: TGTGCCAGCAGCCCCGAACGACTAGCAGATACGCAGTATTTT. It is translated as CASSPERLADTQYF.

A note on this clone: The sample carries other DNA sequences with the same CDR3. The chain joins TRBV5-1 to TRBJ1-2; 8 nucleotides align to TRBD1. The germline V gene encodes CDR1 SGHRS and CDR2 YFSETQ. This CDR3 is built from 13 residues. V trimming: 4 bases; J trimming: 8 bases; junction bases outside the gene matches: 7. The CDR3 DNA sequence: TGCGCCAGCAGCCTAGGACAGGGTAAAGGCTACACCTTC. Protein: CASSLGQGKGYTF.

DNA of the CDR3: TGTGCCAGCAGCATTACGACAGGGGGCTATGGCTACACCTTC. Its protein product is CASSITTGGYGYTF. This sequence joins TRBV5-5 and TRBJ1-2; the match to TRBD1 covers 9 bases. Germline V gives CDR1 SGHKS, CDR2 YYEKEE (reference sequence). This CDR3 comprises 14 residues. The trim removed 4 bases at V and 4 bases at J, leaving 5 bases unmatched.

V is TRBV6-1 and J is TRBJ1-1, with 7 bases lining up with TRBD1. CDR3 length: 18 residues. Germline V CDR1 and CDR2: MNHNS, SASEGT. Germline trimming cut 2 bases from V and 0 bases from J; bases unmatched to any gene: 12. The CDR3 loop is CASSELPAGTVMNTEAFF. CDR3 bases: TGTGCCAGCAGTGAATTACCCGCCGGGACAGTCATGAACACTGAAGCTTTCTTT.

The genes are TRBV6-4 and TRBJ2-3; 9 bases fit TRBD2. Per germline, CDR1 MRHNA and CDR2 SNTAGT. The CDR3 loop spans 15 amino acids. V lost 8 bases and J lost 5; bases outside the gene matches: 11. The CDR3 loop is CASGLRAGGVDTQYF. The CDR3 DNA follows: TGTGCCAGCGGACTCAGAGCGGGAGGTGTAGATACGCAGTATTTT.

J is TRBJ1-1 and V is TRBV7-2, with 11 bases identical to TRBD1. Germline V gene lookup returns CDR1 SGHTA and CDR2 FQGNSA. This CDR3 is 13 amino acids long. The V gene end was trimmed by 4 bases and the J gene end by 12 bases; junction bases not matched to a gene: 7. CDR3 coding DNA: TGTGCCAGCAGCTGGGCCCGGGACAGGGGGACTTTCTTT. Protein product: CASSWARDRGTFF.

The chain has TRBV19 and TRBJ1-5; D is unresolved. V was pared by 7 bases and J by 4 bases, with 14 bases between. The CDR3 contains 14 residues. Germline-derived CDR1 and CDR2 are LNHDA and SQIVND (reference sequence). CDR3 nucleotides: TGTGCCAGTAAGGTAACAGATACGAATCAGCCCCAGCATTTT. This translates into CASKVTDTNQPQHF.

The V and J genes are TRBV7-6 and TRBJ2-3, with D possibly TRBD2 on 7 matching bases. CDR1 is SGHVS and CDR2 is FNYEAQ in the germline V gene. V was pared by 1 base and J by 4 bases, with 15 bases between. The CDR3 extends over 16 amino acids. CDR3 sequence reads: CASSLVGGGIADTQYF. CDR3 sequence (DNA): TGTGCCAGCAGCTTAGTAGGGGGGGGTATCGCAGATACGCAGTATTTT.

The rearrangement links TRBV27 to TRBJ1-1; D is perhaps TRBD1 (6 bases). Looked up from germline, CDR1 is MNHEY and CDR2 is SMNVEV (reference sequence). The CDR3 is 15 residues long. The V and J ends lost 4 bases and 5 bases respectively, with 17 bases between them. The CDR3 is CASSSSARGKTEAFF. In nucleotides, the CDR3 is TGTGCCAGCAGTTCCTCAGCCAGGGGAAAGACTGAAGCTTTCTTT.

The chain combines TRBV6-1 with TRBJ1-5; perhaps TRBD1 as D (6 bases). The CDR3 loop spans 17 amino acids. Germline CDR1 and CDR2: MNHNS and SASEGT. Trimming took off 4 bases at V and 0 bases at J, with 16 bases between the two ends. CDR3 protein: CASSVRRDNYSNQPQHF. For the CDR3, the DNA is TGTGCCAGCAGTGTTCGCCGGGACAACTATAGCAATCAGCCCCAGCATTTT.

This chain joins TRBV10-3 and TRBJ2-7, with D maybe TRBD1 (6 bases). The CDR3 is 15 residues long. V dropped 6 bases and J dropped 3 bases, with 18 bases sitting between them. Germline V gene sequence: CDR1 ENHRY, CDR2 SYGVKD. The CDR3 is CAISFPETGLYEQYF. CDR3 DNA sequence: TGTGCCATCAGCTTCCCGGAGACAGGCCTCTACGAGCAGTACTTC.

The chain uses TRBV29-1 and TRBJ1-5; the D is unclear. Trimming took off 4 bases at V and 9 bases at J, with 16 bases between the two ends. The CDR3 loop spans 13 amino acids. Germline values: CDR1 SQVTM, CDR2 ANQGSEA. DNA of the CDR3: TGCAGCGTTGGAACTCTTCCAGAGGGGCCCCAGCATTTT. It translates to CSVGTLPEGPQHF.

V and J are TRBV5-1 and TRBJ2-2, with D possibly TRBD2 on 5 matching bases. Between the trimmed V and J ends, which lost 0 bases and 3 bases, there was a span of 9 bases. The germline CDR1 and CDR2 sequences are SGHRS and YFSETQ. The CDR3 runs to 15 residues. The CDR3 DNA follows: TGCGCCAGCAGCTTGGTGCTAGCCGACACCGGGGAGCTGTTTTTT. This translates into CASSLVLADTGELFF. The full variable domain, rest sourced from reference TRBV5-1 and TRBJ2-2, is KAGVTQTPRYLIKTRGQQVTLSCSPISGHRSVSWYQQTPGQGLQFLFEYFSETQRNKGNFPGRFSGRQFSNSRSEMNVSTLELGDSALYLCASSLVLADTGELFFGEGSRLTVL.

The chain recombines TRBV2 with TRBJ1-2; 7 bases are a match to TRBD1. The CDR3 totals 14 residues. V gave up 6 bases and J gave up 7 bases; unmatched junction bases: 11. CDR1 and CDR2 (germline): SNHLY, FYNNEI. This CDR3 is CASRHETGSVGYTF. Here the CDR3 DNA reads TGTGCCAGCAGGCATGAGACAGGGTCGGTTGGCTACACCTTC.

V and J are TRBV14 and TRBJ1-1; D call uncertain. CDR3 length: 11 amino acids. The V gene's germline CDR1 is SGHDN and CDR2 FVKESK. Between the trimmed V and J ends, which lost 3 bases and 11 bases, there was a span of 10 bases. In DNA, the CDR3 is TGTGCCAGCAGCCAGGAAGCGGATGCTTTCTTT. Amino acid sequence: CASSQEADAFF.

The chain's CDR3 is CASSLYPGLAGGLYEQYF. The CDR3 DNA reads as TGCGCCAGCAGCTTATACCCGGGACTAGCGGGAGGTTTATACGAGCAGTACTTC. The chain joins TRBV5-1 to TRBJ2-7; 15 bases match TRBD2. Germline trimming cut 2 bases from V and 4 bases from J; bases unmatched to any gene: 10. The germline CDR1 and CDR2 sequences are SGHRS and YFSETQ. This CDR3 spans 18 amino acids.